This TCR beta chain was identified in a study of blood T cell repertoires in COVID-19. Turning to the study itself: Specimens from acute and convalescent COVID-19 originated in the United States, Italy and Spain. T cells, B-cell-depleted T cells, or PBMCs provided the cDNA or gDNA that served as material.

Deletions cut 5 bases from V and 0 bases from J, with 4 bases between. The CDR3 totals 12 residues. Germline values: CDR1 MNHEY, CDR2 SVGAGI. Authors' analysis steps: Amplification of reference gene primers was used by the study to estimate nucleated cell counts. Sequencing was performed with immunoSEQ multiplex PCR; in TCRdb, only in-frame clones are kept and a portion is missing. V and J calls and clone size are as listed in that table; D and trimming were resolved from the DNA. The sample contains 100,000 or so clones, 69% of which appear only once. The V and J genes are TRBV6-5 and TRBJ1-1; D unresolved. The TCR was taken from a man older than 75 with acute or convalescent COVID-19. The sequenced sample was peripheral blood. This CDR3 is CASSPVNTEAFF. The CDR3 DNA reads as TGTGCCAGCAGTCCGGTGAACACTGAAGCTTTCTTT.